This T cell receptor (beta chain) came from a study of beta chain features in type 1 diabetes. Study observations and caveats: Significant though moderate, a shortening of TCRB CDR3s appeared in all four CD4+ subsets of Type 1 diabetes patients.

In regard to this clone: Antigen specificity is unknown.

Since all of the isolated RNA was reverse transcribed, expressed TCRB transcripts were what got sequenced. Profiled with immunoSEQ multiplex PCR; TCRdb holds only in-frame clones, not every one. Altogether hundreds of thousands of clones are present, over 11% being singletons, with the ten largest covering 0.035% to 0.04%. V was shortened by 9 bases and J by 3 bases, with 14 bases between the two germline ends. Per the germline V gene, CDR1 is SNHLY and CDR2 is FYNNEI. This CDR3 region has 13 residues. Sequencing used naive CD4+ T cells from blood. The sequence was obtained from a young man with type 1 diabetes. V is TRBV2 and J is TRBJ1-2; D remains ambiguous. CDR3 in amino acids: CASTIAAYYGYTF. As DNA, the CDR3 is TGTGCCAGTACTATAGCGGCATACTATGGCTACACCTTC.